The sample holds one count of the clone carrying this TCR beta chain. Cohort assignment relied on participant-reported clinical history. Original processing methods: Nucleated cell counts were estimated from reference gene primer amplification. TCRdb keeps only in-frame clones here, not all; method: immunoSEQ multiplex PCR. Clonal size and the V and J genes are those of that table, whereas D and trimming came from the DNA. Among 200,000 to 250,000 clones listed, approximately 80% were seen once. This CDR3 contains 13 residues. The V and J ends lost 1 base and 7 bases, in that order; junction bases with no gene match: 3. This entry belongs to a study of blood T cell repertoires in COVID-19. The overall study: Donors in the United States, Italy and Spain gave samples during acute or convalescent COVID-19. PBMCs, B-cell-depleted T cells, or T cells were the source of the cDNA or gDNA that made up the material.

The sample comprised PBMCs or T cells enriched from blood (not recorded which). The source of this sequence is a woman aged 45 to 65 with acute COVID-19. This chain uses TRBV12-3 or TRBV12-4 with TRBJ1-2; TRBD1 matches 7 bases. The CDR3 reads CASSLEGGGGYTF. DNA for the CDR3: TGTGCCAGCAGTTTAGAAGGGGGCGGTGGCTACACCTTC.